A single sample is the source of the 21 T cell receptor beta chains below, sequenced in a study of control samples from healthy donors and cancer patients. Sequencing was performed with immunoSEQ multiplex PCR; in TCRdb, only in-frame clones are kept and a portion is missing. The table has tens of thousands of clones, around 91% seen once. The sample consisted of blood. The receptors stem from a man in his forties or fifties in good health.

The chain carries TRBV13 and TRBJ2-3; a weak D match, TRBD1 (5 bases). Trimming left V 10 bases short and J 2 bases short, with 16 bases between. Per germline, CDR1 PRHDT and CDR2 FYEKMQ (reference sequence). CDR3 length equals 14 residues. The CDR3 sequence: CATFRRGLTDTQYF. DNA for the CDR3: TGTGCCACCTTTCGTAGGGGCCTCACAGATACGCAGTATTTT.

J is TRBJ2-3 and V is TRBV9, with TRBD2 matching 8 bases. With 4 bases clipped from V and 3 bases from J, the junction kept 13 bases outside the gene matches. Germline V CDR1 and CDR2: SGDLS, YYNGEE. The CDR3 consists of 17 residues. CDR3 DNA: TGTGCCAGCAGCACCAGGAGGAGTAGCGGGGATACAGATACGCAGTATTTT. Translated: CASSTRRSSGDTDTQYF.

The chain carries TRBV19 and TRBJ1-3, with no clear D. This CDR3 contains 12 residues. Trimming took 5 bases from V and 1 from J, leaving 3 bases between them. Germline values: CDR1 LNHDA, CDR2 SQIVND (reference sequence). In nucleotides, the CDR3 is TGTGCCAGTAGTCCTTCTGGAAACACCATATATTTT. It yields the protein CASSPSGNTIYF.

Of note for this clone: Additional DNA sequences in this sample encode the identical CDR3. The gene calls are TRBV19 and TRBJ1-5; D is unclear. Germline V gene lookup returns CDR1 LNHDA and CDR2 SQIVND (reference sequence). The V gene lost 7 bases and the J gene lost 3 bases, with 10 bases spanning the gap. The CDR3 runs to 13 residues. In DNA, the CDR3 is TGTGCCAGTAAGGCAGGCTACAATCAGCCCCAGCATTTT. This codes for CASKAGYNQPQHF.

The rearrangement joins TRBV21-1 to TRBJ1-6. TRBV21-1 is a listed pseudogene. The CDR3 has 16 residues. The CDR3 spells CASSKVREAYNSPLHF. Written as DNA, the CDR3 is TGTGCCAGCAGCAAAGTAAGAGAAGCCTATAATTCACCCCTCCACTTT.

The genes are TRBV5-4 and TRBJ2-1; 8 positions agree with TRBD1. Germline V gene sequence: CDR1 SGHNT, CDR2 YYREEE (reference sequence). V was pared by 0 bases and J by 12 bases, with 11 bases of the junction left unmatched. The CDR3 sequence is 15 residues long. The CDR3 is CASSLDPGQVQRQFF. CDR3 DNA sequence: TGTGCCAGCAGCTTGGACCCGGGACAGGTCCAAAGGCAGTTCTTC.

V gene TRBV5-5 combines with J gene TRBJ2-5; D gene unclear. Germline-derived CDR1 and CDR2 are SGHKS and YYEKEE (reference sequence). This CDR3 is built from 16 residues. The V gene lost 0 bases and the J gene lost 1 base, with 13 bases spanning the gap. The CDR3 region is CASSLAPQWIQETQYF. In DNA, the CDR3 is TGTGCCAGCAGCTTGGCCCCACAATGGATCCAAGAGACCCAGTACTTC.

The V and J genes are TRBV18 and TRBJ1-1, with D hard to call. V lost 1 base and J lost 6, with 9 bases in between. Per the germline V gene, CDR1 is KGHSH and CDR2 is LQKENI. This CDR3 region has 13 residues. This CDR3 reads CASSPQGKAEAFF. The CDR3 DNA is TGTGCCAGCTCACCACAGGGTAAGGCTGAAGCTTTCTTT.

This rearrangement joins TRBV6-1 to TRBJ1-5; D is possibly TRBD1 (6 bases). Germline CDR1 is MNHNS and CDR2 is SASEGT. Trimming took 3 bases from V and 6 from J, leaving 12 bases between them. This CDR3 comprises 14 residues. CDR3 sequence (DNA): TGTGCCAGCAGTGATCGGGGGGGCGGTCAGCCCCAGCATTTT. Its translation: CASSDRGGGQPQHF.

CDR3 sequence (DNA): TGTGCCAGCAGTTTAGAGGCGGGGGCGGGAAACACTGAAGCTTTCTTT. This translates into CASSLEAGAGNTEAFF. This sequence joins TRBV27 and TRBJ1-1; possibly TRBD1 for D (6 bases). This CDR3 is 16 amino acids long. CDR1 and CDR2 (germline): MNHEY, SMNVEV (reference sequence). Trimming took off 2 bases at V and 2 bases at J, with 15 bases between the two ends.

This rearrangement joins TRBV28 to TRBJ1-5; D gene unclear. CDR1 and CDR2 from the germline V gene are MDHEN and SYDVKM. Trimming took 6 bases from V and 3 from J, leaving 12 bases between them. CDR3 length: 14 residues. The CDR3 DNA reads as TGTGCCAGCAGCCTTGAGCGGACCAATCAGCCCCAGCATTTT. This gives the protein CASSLERTNQPQHF.

In DNA, the CDR3 is TGTGCCAGCAGCCCCGAGCGGGGGGAGACCCAGTACTTC. It yields the protein CASSPERGETQYF. The chain recombines TRBV6-2 or TRBV6-3 with TRBJ2-5; TRBD2 matches at 8 bases. With 6 bases clipped from V and 5 bases from J, the junction kept 5 bases outside the gene matches. This CDR3 has 13 amino acids. The V gene's germline CDR1 is MNHEY and CDR2 SVGEGT.

This chain joins TRBV23-1 and TRBJ2-4; TRBD1 is a possible D gene (7 bases). TRBV23-1 is placed among ORFs of uncertain function. Trimming removed 0 bases at V and 1 base at J, with 28 bases between. The CDR3 runs 22 residues. The DNA for the CDR3 is TGCGCCAGCAGTCAATCAGGGAGCAGGAGGGGGCCGTTTTTTTCGGCCAAAAACATTCAGTACTTC. It encodes CASSQSGSRRGPFFSAKNIQYF.

The rearrangement joins TRBV6-1 to TRBJ1-5; a weak D match, TRBD1 (5 bases). Trimming removed 2 bases from V and 4 bases from J, with 15 bases in between. Germline values: CDR1 MNHNS, CDR2 SASEGT. The CDR3 loop spans 16 amino acids. Here the CDR3 reads CASSEIPGVRNQPQHF. In DNA form, the CDR3 reads TGTGCCAGCAGTGAAATCCCGGGGGTAAGAAATCAGCCCCAGCATTTT.

The chain is built from TRBV19 and TRBJ1-6, with 9 bases that match TRBD1. V dropped 8 bases and J dropped 14; count of bases not matched to a gene: 13. Germline CDR1 reads LNHDA; CDR2 reads SQIVND (reference sequence). The CDR3 runs to 14 residues. The CDR3 is CASSRTGDSSTLHF. Written as DNA, the CDR3 is TGTGCCAGTTCGCGGACAGGGGACAGTTCGACCCTCCACTTT.

V gene TRBV5-1 combines with J gene TRBJ2-3; D might be TRBD2 (7 bases). CDR1 SGHRS and CDR2 YFSETQ come from the germline V gene. The V gene lost 6 bases and the J gene lost 8 bases, with 19 bases spanning the gap. The CDR3 has 14 residues. CDR3 sequence: CASTTGGRTGTQYF. In DNA, the CDR3 is TGCGCCAGCACGACGGGGGGCCGTACGGGTACGCAGTATTTT.

The chain couples TRBV10-1 to TRBJ2-2; 9 bases map to TRBD1. The V gene end was trimmed by 8 bases and the J gene end by 2 bases; junction bases not matched to a gene: 6. The CDR3 contains 15 residues. Per the germline V gene, CDR1 is WNHNN and CDR2 is SYGVQD (reference sequence). The CDR3 DNA reads TGCGCCAGCGCCGTGGGACAGGGAAACACCGGGGAGCTGTTTTTT. It codes for CASAVGQGNTGELFF.

This chain joins TRBV10-3 and TRBJ1-2; D call uncertain. The CDR3 extends over 12 amino acids. Germline CDR1 ENHRY, CDR2 SYGVKD. Deletions cut 5 bases from V and 5 bases from J, with 9 bases between. The CDR3 protein is CAISLGTYGYTF. In nucleotides, the CDR3 is TGTGCCATCAGTTTAGGAACTTATGGCTACACCTTC.

The chain joins TRBV7-2 to TRBJ1-1, with D unclear. Germline V gene lookup returns CDR1 SGHTA and CDR2 FQGNSA. The CDR3 length is 14 residues. Trimming stripped 5 bases from V and 0 bases from J, with 10 bases between. DNA of the CDR3: TGTGCCAGCAGCGCCTCTACACTGAACACTGAAGCTTTCTTT. Translation gives CASSASTLNTEAFF.

The J gene is TRBJ2-5, the V gene TRBV28, with D perhaps matching TRBD2 (5 bases). Trimming took off 7 bases at V and 2 bases at J, with 14 bases between the two ends. The CDR3 has 14 residues. Germline CDR1 MDHEN, CDR2 SYDVKM. CDR3 residues: CASTRWRSQETQYF. CDR3 bases: TGTGCCAGCACACGGTGGAGGTCACAAGAGACCCAGTACTTC.

This chain uses TRBV10-3 with TRBJ2-3; no definite D call. The CDR3 consists of 13 residues. V dropped 0 bases and J dropped 10 bases, with 11 bases sitting between them. Germline loops: CDR1 ENHRY, CDR2 SYGVKD. Here the CDR3 DNA reads TGTGCCATCAGTGAGTCGACTGGAGTGGCGCAGTATTTT. This codes for CAISESTGVAQYF.